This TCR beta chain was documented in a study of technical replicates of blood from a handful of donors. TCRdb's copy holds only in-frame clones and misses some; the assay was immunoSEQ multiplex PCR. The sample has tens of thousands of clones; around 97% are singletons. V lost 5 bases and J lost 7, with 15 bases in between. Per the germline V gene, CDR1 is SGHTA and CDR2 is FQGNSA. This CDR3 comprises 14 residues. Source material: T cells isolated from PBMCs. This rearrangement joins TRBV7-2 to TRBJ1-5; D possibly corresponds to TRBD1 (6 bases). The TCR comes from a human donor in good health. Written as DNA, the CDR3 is TGTGCCAGCAGCGCCGAGGGGGGGGGACAGCCCCAGCATTTT. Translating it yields CASSAEGGGQPQHF.